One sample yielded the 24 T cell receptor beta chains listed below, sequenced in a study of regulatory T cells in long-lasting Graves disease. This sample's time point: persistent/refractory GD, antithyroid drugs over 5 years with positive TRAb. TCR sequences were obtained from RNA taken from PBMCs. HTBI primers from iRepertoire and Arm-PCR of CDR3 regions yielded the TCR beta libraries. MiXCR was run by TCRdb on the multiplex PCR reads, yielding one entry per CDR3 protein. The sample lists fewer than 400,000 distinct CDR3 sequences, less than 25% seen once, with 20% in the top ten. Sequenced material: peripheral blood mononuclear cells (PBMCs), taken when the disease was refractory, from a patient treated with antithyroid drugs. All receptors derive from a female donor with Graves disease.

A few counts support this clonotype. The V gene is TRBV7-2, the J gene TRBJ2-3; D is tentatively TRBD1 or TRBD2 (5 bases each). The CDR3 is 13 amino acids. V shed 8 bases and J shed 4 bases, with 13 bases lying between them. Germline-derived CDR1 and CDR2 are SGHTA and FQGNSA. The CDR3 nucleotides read TGTGCCAGCGGGGACGGGCCCGCAGATACGCAGTATTTT. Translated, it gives CASGDGPADTQYF.

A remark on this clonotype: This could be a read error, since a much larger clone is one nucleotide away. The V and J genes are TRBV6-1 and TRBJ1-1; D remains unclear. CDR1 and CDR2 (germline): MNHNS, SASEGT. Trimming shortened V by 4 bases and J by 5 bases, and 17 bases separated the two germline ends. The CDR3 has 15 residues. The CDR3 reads CASSGTFGIGTEAFF. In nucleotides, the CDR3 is TGTGCCAGCAGTGGAACTTTCGGGATTGGGACTGAAGCTTTCTTT.

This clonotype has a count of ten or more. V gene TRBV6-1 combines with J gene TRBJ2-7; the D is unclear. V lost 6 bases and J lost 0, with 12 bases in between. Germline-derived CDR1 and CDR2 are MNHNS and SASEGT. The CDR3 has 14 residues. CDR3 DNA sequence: TGTGCCAGCAGAGACGACAACCTCTCCTACGAGCAGTACTTC. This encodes CASRDDNLSYEQYF.

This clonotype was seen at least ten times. CDR3 DNA: TGCAGTGCTACGGGAGTAGCCAAAAACATTCAGTACTTC. It yields the protein CSATGVAKNIQYF. The chain is built from TRBV20-1 and TRBJ2-4; the D gene is possibly TRBD2 (6 bases). Deletions cut 4 bases from V and 0 bases from J, with 7 bases between. This CDR3 contains 13 residues. CDR1 is DFQATT, CDR2 SNEGSKA, per germline (reference sequence).

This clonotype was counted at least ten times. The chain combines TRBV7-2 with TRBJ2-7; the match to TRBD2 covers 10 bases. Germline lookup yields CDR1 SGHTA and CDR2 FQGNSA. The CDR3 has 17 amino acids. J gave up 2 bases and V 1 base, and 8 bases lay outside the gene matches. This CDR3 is CASSLEQRLAGTYEQYF. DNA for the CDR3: TGTGCCAGCAGCTTAGAGCAACGACTAGCGGGCACCTACGAGCAGTACTTC.

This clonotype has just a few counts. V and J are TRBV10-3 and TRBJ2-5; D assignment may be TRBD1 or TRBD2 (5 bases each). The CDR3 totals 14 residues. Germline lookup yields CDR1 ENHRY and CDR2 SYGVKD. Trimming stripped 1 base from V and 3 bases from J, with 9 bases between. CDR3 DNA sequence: TGTGCCATCAGTGAGTTTGGGGGAAAAGAGACCCAGTACTTC. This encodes CAISEFGGKETQYF.

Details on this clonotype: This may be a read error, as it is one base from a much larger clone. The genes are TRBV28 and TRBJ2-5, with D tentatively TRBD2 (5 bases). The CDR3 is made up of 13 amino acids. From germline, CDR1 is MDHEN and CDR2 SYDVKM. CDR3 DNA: TGTGTCAGCAGTTTAAGCTACGGAGGAACCCAGTACTTC. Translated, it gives CVSSLSYGGTQYF.

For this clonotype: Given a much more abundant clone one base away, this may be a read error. The CDR3 region has the DNA TGTGCCAGCGGCCAGGGAAGGGAAGGGGAGCTGTTTTTT. Translated: CASGQGREGELFF. This rearrangement joins TRBV3-1 to TRBJ2-2, with D tentatively TRBD1 (5 bases). CDR1 LGHDT and CDR2 YNNKEL come from the germline V gene (reference sequence). CDR3 length: 13 residues.

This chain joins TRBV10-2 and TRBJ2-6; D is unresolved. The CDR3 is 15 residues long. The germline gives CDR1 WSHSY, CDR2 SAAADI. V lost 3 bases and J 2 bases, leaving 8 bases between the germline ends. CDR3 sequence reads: CASSDPATGANVLTF. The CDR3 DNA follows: TGCGCCAGCAGTGATCCTGCTACTGGGGCCAACGTCCTGACTTTC.

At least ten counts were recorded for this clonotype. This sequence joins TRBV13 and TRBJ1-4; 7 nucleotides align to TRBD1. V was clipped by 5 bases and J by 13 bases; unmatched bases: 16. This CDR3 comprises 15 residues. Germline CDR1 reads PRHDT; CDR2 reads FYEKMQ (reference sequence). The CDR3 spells CASSLRTGRNRGLFF. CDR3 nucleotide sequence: TGTGCCAGCAGCCTCCGGACAGGCCGCAACCGGGGACTGTTTTTT.

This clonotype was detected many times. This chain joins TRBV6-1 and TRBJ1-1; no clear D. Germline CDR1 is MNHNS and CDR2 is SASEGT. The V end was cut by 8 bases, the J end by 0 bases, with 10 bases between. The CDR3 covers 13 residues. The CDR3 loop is CASQETLNTEAFF. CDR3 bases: TGTGCCAGCCAAGAGACACTGAACACTGAAGCTTTCTTT.

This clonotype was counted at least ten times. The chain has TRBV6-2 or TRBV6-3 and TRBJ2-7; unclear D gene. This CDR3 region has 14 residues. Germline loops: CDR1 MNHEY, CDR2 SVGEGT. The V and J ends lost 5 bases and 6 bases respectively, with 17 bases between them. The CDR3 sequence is CASSVFEEGFEQYF. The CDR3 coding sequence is TGTGCCAGCAGTGTTTTTGAGGAAGGGTTCGAGCAGTACTTC.

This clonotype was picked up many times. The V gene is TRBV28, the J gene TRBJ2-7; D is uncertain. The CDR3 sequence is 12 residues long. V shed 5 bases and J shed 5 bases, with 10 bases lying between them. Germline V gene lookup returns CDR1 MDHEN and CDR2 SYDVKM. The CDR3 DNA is TGTGCCAGCAGTGTTAAGACGGACGAGCAGTACTTC. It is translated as CASSVKTDEQYF.

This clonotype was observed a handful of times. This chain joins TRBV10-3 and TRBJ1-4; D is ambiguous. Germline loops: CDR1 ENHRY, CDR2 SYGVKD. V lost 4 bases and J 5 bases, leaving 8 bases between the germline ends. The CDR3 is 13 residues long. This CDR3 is CAISAGGNEKLFF. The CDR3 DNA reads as TGTGCCATCAGTGCCGGCGGGAATGAAAAACTGTTTTTT.

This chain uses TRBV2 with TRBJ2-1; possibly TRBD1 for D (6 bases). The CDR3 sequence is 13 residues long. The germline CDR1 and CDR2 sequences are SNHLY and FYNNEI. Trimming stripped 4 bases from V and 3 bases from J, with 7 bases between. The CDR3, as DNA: TGTGCCAGCAGTGCAGGGGTCTACAATGAGCAGTTCTTC. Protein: CASSAGVYNEQFF. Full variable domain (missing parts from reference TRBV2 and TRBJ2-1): EPEVTQTPSHQVTQMGQEVILRCVPISNHLYFYWYRQILGQKVEFLVSFYNNEISEKSEIFDDQFSVERPDGSNFTLKIRSTKLEDSAMYFCASSAGVYNEQFFGPGTRLTVL.

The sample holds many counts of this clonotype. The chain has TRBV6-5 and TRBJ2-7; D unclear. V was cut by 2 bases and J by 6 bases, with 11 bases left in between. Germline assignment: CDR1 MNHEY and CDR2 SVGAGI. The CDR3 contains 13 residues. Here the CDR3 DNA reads TGTGCCAGCAGTTACCCCTCGGGCAGCGAGCAGTACTTC. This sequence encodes CASSYPSGSEQYF.

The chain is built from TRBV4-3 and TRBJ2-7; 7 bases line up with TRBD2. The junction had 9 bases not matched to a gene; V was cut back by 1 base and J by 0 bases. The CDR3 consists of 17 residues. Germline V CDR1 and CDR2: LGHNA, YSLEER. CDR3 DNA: TGCGCCAGCAGCCAAGGTTTTTTGACTAGCAGCTCCTACGAGCAGTACTTC. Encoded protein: CASSQGFLTSSSYEQYF.

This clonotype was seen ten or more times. CDR3 sequence: CASSEDGGVMETQYF. The CDR3 DNA reads as TGTGCCAGCAGTGAAGATGGAGGGGTGATGGAGACCCAGTACTTC. The V and J genes are TRBV6-1 and TRBJ2-5, with D possibly TRBD2 on 6 matching bases. CDR1 MNHNS and CDR2 SASEGT come from the germline V gene. The CDR3 sequence is 15 residues long. V lost 1 base and J lost 5, with 14 bases in between.

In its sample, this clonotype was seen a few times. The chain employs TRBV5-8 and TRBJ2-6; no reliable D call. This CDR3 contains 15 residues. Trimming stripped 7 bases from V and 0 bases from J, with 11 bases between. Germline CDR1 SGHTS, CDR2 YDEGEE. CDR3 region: CASPPWTSGANVLTF. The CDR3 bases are TGTGCCAGCCCGCCTTGGACCTCTGGGGCCAACGTCCTGACTTTC. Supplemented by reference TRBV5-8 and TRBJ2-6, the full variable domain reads EAGVTQSPTHLIKTRGQQATLRCSPISGHTSVYWYQQALGLGLQFLLWYDEGEERNRGNFPPRFSGRQFPNYSSELNVNALELEDSALYLCASPPWTSGANVLTFGAGSRLTVL.

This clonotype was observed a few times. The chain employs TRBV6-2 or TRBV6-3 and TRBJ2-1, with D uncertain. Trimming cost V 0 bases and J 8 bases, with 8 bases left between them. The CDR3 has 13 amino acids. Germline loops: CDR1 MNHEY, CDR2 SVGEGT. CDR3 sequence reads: CASSYSLTHEQFF. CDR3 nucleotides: TGTGCCAGCAGTTACTCACTGACCCATGAGCAGTTCTTC.

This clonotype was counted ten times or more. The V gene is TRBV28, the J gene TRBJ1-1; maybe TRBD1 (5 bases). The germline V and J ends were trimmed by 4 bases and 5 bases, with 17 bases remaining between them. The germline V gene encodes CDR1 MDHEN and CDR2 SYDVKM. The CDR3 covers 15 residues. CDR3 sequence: CASSYPVGGWTEAFF. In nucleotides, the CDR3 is TGTGCCAGCAGTTACCCCGTGGGGGGATGGACTGAAGCTTTCTTT. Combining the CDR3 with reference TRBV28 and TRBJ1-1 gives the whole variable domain DVKVTQSSRYLVKRTGEKVFLECVQDMDHENMFWYRQDPGLGLRLIYFSYDVKMKEKGDIPEGYSVSREKKERFSLILESASTNQTSMYLCASSYPVGGWTEAFFGQGTRLTVV.

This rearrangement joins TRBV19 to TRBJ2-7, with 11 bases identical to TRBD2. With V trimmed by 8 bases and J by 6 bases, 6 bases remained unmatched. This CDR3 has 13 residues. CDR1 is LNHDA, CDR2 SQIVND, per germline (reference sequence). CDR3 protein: CASATSGSSEQYF. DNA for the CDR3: TGTGCCAGTGCCACTAGCGGGAGCTCCGAGCAGTACTTC. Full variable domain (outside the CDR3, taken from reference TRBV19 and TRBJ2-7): DGGITQSPKYLFRKEGQNVTLSCEQNLNHDAMYWYRQDPGQGLRLIYYSQIVNDFQKGDIAEGYSVSREKKESFPLTVTSAQKNPTAFYLCASATSGSSEQYFGPGTRLTVT.

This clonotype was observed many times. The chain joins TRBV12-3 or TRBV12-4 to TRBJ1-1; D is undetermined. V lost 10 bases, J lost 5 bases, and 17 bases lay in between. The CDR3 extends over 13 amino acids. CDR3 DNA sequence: TGTGCCACCTCCTGGGGAGGTCAGACTGAAGCTTTCTTT. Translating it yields CATSWGGQTEAFF.

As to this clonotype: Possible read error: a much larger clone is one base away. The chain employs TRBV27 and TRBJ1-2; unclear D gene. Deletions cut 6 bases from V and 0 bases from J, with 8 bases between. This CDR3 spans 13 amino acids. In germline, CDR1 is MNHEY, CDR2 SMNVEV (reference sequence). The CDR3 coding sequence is TGTGCCAGCAGCCACGTAACTAACTATGGCTACACCTTC. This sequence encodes CASSHVTNYGYTF.